This record looks at one T cell receptor (beta chain) sequence and its context. The antigen is undetermined. The data were taken from a study of shared clonotypes between healthy human individuals. Regarding the study as a whole: Rarefaction demonstrated incomplete sorted-subset sequencing despite large depth. Non-shared clonotypes were found to have lower generation probabilities than the clonotypes that were shared by all four of the sorted-subset donors.

The naive CD8 population came from CD45RO-negative cells selected for CCR7, without terminally differentiated effector memory CD45RA+ cells. Source study methods: Quality scores were absent from the junction-only immunoSEQ sequences, so filtering differed. The table came from immunoSEQ multiplex PCR; TCRdb's copy has only in-frame clones and leaves some out. V and J calls and clone size are as listed in that table; D and trimming were resolved from the DNA. This table holds over 750,000 clones, about 96% found once. The junction had 7 bases not matched to a gene; V was cut back by 2 bases and J by 5 bases. The CDR3 covers 14 residues. The germline CDR1 and CDR2 sequences are SQVTM and ANQGSEA.

Sequenced: naive CD8+ T cells sorted from blood. V usage is TRBV29-1 and J usage is TRBJ2-3; 7 bases map to TRBD1. This receptor was obtained from a man aged 30 to 45 in good health. The CDR3 bases are TGCAGCGTTGAACTAGGGGGCCGGGGAGATACGCAGTATTTT. This codes for CSVELGGRGDTQYF.